Described below is a single T cell receptor (beta chain) sequence and its context. This specimen comes from a study of blood T cell repertoires in COVID-19. Turning to the study itself: Spain, Italy and the United States supplied samples that represented acute and convalescent COVID-19. PBMCs, B-cell-depleted T cells, or T cells provided the cDNA or gDNA that made up the material.

Germline V gene sequence: CDR1 GTSNPN, CDR2 SVGIG (reference sequence). V was cut by 1 base and J by 3 bases, with 7 bases left in between. This CDR3 comprises 13 residues. As originally analysed: Estimation of nucleated cell counts relied on the amplification of reference gene primers. Assay: immunoSEQ multiplex PCR; the TCRdb copy retains only in-frame clones and omits some. V and J calls and clone size are as listed in that table; D and trimming were resolved from the DNA. The data hold 100,000 to 110,000 clones, with around 85% observed a single time. The sample consisted of peripheral blood. The V call is TRBV30, the J call TRBJ1-5; D is ambiguous. This receptor was identified in a man aged 45-65 years with active or convalescent COVID-19. The CDR3 coding sequence is TGTGCCTGGAGTGCTAGGTACAATCAGCCCCAGCATTTT. It codes for CAWSARYNQPQHF.